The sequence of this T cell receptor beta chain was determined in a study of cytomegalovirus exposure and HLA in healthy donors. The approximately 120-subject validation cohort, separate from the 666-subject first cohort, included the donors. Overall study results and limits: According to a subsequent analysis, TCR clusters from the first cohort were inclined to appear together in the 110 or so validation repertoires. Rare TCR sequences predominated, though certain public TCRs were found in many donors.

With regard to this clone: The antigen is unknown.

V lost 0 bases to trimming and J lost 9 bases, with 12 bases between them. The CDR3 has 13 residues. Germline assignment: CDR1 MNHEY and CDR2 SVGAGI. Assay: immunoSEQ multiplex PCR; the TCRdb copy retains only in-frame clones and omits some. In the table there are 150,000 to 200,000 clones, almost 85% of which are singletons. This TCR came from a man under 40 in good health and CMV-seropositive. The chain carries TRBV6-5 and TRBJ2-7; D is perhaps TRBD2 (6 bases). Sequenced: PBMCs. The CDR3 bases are TGTGCCAGCAGTTACTCGGCGGGGACGTGGCAGTACTTC. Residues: CASSYSAGTWQYF.